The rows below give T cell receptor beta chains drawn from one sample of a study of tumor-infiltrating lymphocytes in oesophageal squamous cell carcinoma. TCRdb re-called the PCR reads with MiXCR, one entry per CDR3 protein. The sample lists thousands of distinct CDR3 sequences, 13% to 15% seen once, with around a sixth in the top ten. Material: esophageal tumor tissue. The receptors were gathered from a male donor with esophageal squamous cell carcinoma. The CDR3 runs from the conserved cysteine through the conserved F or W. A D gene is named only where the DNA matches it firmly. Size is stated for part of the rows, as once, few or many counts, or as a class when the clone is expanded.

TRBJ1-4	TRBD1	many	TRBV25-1	CASNRGLGEKLFF	TGTGCCAGCAACAGGGGGCTGGGGGAAAAACTGTTTTTT
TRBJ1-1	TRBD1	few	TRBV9	CASSEGTGGGEVAFF	TGTGCCAGCAGCGAGGGGACAGGGGGCGGGGAAGTGGCTTTCTTT
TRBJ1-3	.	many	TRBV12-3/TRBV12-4	CASSKRGGAGNTIYF	TGTGCCAGCAGTAAAAGGGGCGGCGCTGGAAACACCATATATTTT
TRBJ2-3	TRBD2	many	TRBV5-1	CASSLEGSGGARDTQYF	TGCGCCAGCAGCTTGGAGGGTAGCGGGGGGGCCCGGGATACGCAGTATTTT
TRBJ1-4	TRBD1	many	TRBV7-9	CASSLDWDRDEKLFF	TGTGCCAGCAGCTTAGACTGGGACAGGGATGAAAAACTGTTTTTT
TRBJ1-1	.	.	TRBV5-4	CASSRRDMNTEAFF	TGTGCCAGCAGCCGCAGGGATATGAACACTGAAGCTTTCTTT
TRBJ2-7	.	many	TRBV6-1	CASTTGGDGLYEQYF	TGTGCCAGCACTACGGGTGGGGACGGCCTCTACGAGCAGTACTTC
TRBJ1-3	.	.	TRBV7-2	CASSPQNSGNTIYF	TGTGCCAGCAGCCCTCAAAACTCTGGAAACACCATATATTTT
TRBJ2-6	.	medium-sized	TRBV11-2	CASSRFGRAGGANVLTF	TGTGCCAGCAGCAGATTTGGCAGGGCAGGTGGGGCCAACGTCCTGACTTTC
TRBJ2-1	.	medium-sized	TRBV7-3	CASSLRGAGMGSYNEQFF	TGTGCCAGCAGCTTAAGAGGCGCAGGGATGGGGAGCTACAATGAGCAGTTCTTC
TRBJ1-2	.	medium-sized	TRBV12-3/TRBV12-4	CASSLAGGRTLYGYTF	TGTGCCAGCAGTTTAGCCGGGGGCCGAACACTATATGGCTACACCTTC
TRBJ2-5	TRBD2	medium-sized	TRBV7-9	CASRGLAGAKGETQYF	TGTGCCAGCAGGGGACTAGCGGGGGCCAAGGGGGAGACCCAGTACTTC
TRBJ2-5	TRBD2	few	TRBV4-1	CASSHRTMSGVQETQYF	TGCGCCAGCAGCCACAGGACAATGAGCGGGGTCCAAGAGACCCAGTACTTC
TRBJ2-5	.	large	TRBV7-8	CASSLAGSGSSETQYF	TGTGCCAGCAGCTTAGCGGGATCGGGGTCGTCGGAGACCCAGTACTTC
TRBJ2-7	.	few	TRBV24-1	CATKGSDGSSYNEQYF	TGTGCCACCAAAGGAAGTGACGGGAGCTCCTACAATGAGCAGTACTTC
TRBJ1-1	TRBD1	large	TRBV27	CASWKWKGAWTEAFF	TGTGCCAGTTGGAAGTGGAAGGGGGCATGGACTGAAGCTTTCTTT
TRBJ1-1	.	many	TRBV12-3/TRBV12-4	CASSLSWGNTEAFF	TGTGCCAGCAGTTTATCGTGGGGGAACACTGAAGCTTTCTTT
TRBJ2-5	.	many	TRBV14	CASSQELGGLGETQYF	TGTGCCAGCAGCCAAGAGCTGGGCGGGCTGGGGGAGACCCAGTACTTC
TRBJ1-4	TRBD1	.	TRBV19	CASSTSVQGGEKLFF	TGTGCCAGTAGTACCTCGGTGCAGGGGGGTGAAAAACTGTTTTTT
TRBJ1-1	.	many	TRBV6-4	CASSVKDQAEAFF	TGTGCCAGCAGTGTCAAGGATCAAGCTGAAGCTTTCTTT
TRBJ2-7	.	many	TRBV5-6	CASSLRASTYEQYF	TGTGCCAGCAGCTTGAGGGCTAGTACCTACGAGCAGTACTTC
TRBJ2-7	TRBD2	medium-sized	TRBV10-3	CATRETVNSPLHF	TGTGCCACGCGGGAGACGGTAAATTCACCCCTCCACTTC
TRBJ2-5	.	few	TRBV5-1	CASKSANEQYF	TGCGCCAGCAAGTCGGCGAATGAGCAGTACTTC
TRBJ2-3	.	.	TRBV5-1	CASSLEQARTDTQYF	TGCGCCAGCAGTTTAGAACAGGCCCGTACAGATACGCAGTATTTT
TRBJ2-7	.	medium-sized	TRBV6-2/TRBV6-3	CASSYSGSYEQYF	TGTGCCAGCAGTTACTCGGGCAGCTACGAGCAGTACTTC
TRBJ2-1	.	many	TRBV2	CASAGLNEQFF	TGTGCCAGCGCGGGGTTGAATGAGCAGTTCTTC
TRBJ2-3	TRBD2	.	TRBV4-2	CASSQGLAGNTDTQYF	TGTGCCAGCAGCCAAGGCCTAGCGGGGAACACAGATACGCAGTATTTT
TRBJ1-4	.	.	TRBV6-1	CASSPTGTTNEKLFF	TGTGCCAGCAGTCCAACAGGCACAACTAATGAAAAACTGTTTTTT
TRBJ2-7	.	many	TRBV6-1	CASSPRTFSYEQYF	TGTGCCAGCAGCCCTCGGACTTTCTCCTACGAGCAGTACTTC
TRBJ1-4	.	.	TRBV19	CASKEVGQGEELFF	TGTGCCAGTAAGGAGGTGGGTCAAGGGGAAGAACTGTTTTTT
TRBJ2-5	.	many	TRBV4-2	CASSPGHSPETQYF	TGTGCCAGCAGCCCCGGACATTCCCCGGAGACCCAGTACTTC
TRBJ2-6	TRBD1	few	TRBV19	CASRGTAFSGANVLTF	TGTGCCAGTAGAGGGACAGCGTTCTCTGGGGCCAACGTCCTGACTTTC
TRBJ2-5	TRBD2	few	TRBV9	CASSVGTSGGPGRETQYF	TGTGCCAGCAGCGTAGGGACTAGCGGGGGACCAGGGAGAGAGACCCAGTACTTC
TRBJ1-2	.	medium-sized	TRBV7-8	CASSLGGNYGYTF	TGTGCCAGCAGCTTAGGAGGAAACTATGGCTACACCTTC
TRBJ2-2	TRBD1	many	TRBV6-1	CASKQGADTGELFF	TGTGCCAGCAAACAGGGGGCAGACACCGGGGAGCTGTTTTTT
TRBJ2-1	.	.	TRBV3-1	CASSARGRSYNEQFF	TGTGCCAGCAGCGCCCGGGGGCGCTCCTACAATGAGCAGTTCTTC
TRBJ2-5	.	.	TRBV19	CASSFGQSQETQYF	TGTGCCAGTAGTTTTGGACAGAGTCAAGAGACCCAGTACTTC
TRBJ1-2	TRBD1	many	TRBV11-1	CASSTTNRGGYTF	TGTGCCAGCAGCACAACAAACAGGGGCGGCTACACCTTC
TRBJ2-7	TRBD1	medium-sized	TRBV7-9	CASSRQGSYEQYF	TGTGCCAGCAGCCGACAGGGCTCCTACGAGCAGTACTTC
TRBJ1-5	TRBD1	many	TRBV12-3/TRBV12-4	CASSNSDRGSDQPQHF	TGTGCCAGCAGTAACTCGGACAGGGGGTCCGATCAGCCCCAGCATTTT
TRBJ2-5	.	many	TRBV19	CASAGGGIGGETQYF	TGTGCCAGCGCTGGGGGGGGTATAGGGGGAGAGACCCAGTACTTC
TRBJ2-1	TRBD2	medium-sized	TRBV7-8	CASSQRLAGGAPSSYNEQFF	TGTGCCAGCAGCCAACGACTAGCGGGGGGGGCCCCGAGCTCCTACAATGAGCAGTTCTTC
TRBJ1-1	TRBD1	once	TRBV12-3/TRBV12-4	CASSRRVGGARVEACF	TGTGCCAGCAGTCGAAGGGTAGGGGGCGCAAGGGTTGAAGCTTGCTTT
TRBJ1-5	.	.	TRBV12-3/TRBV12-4	CASSLSAVGQPQHF	TGTGCCAGCAGTTTGTCGGCGGTTGGTCAGCCCCAGCATTTT
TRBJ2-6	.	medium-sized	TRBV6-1	CASTSRGSGANVLTF	TGTGCCAGCACTAGCAGGGGTTCTGGGGCCAACGTCCTGACTTTC
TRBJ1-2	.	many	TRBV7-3	CASSFGGSYGYTF	TGTGCCAGCAGCTTTGGGGGTAGCTATGGCTACACCTTC
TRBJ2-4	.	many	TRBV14	CASSQLASYNSPLHF	TGTGCCAGCAGCCAATTGGCCTCCTATAATTCACCCCTCCACTTC
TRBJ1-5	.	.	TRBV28	CASSWGDSSYQPQHF	TGTGCCAGCAGTTGGGGAGACTCGAGCTATCAGCCCCAGCATTTT
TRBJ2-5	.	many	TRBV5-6	CASSFDETQYF	TGTGCCAGCAGCTTTGACGAGACCCAGTACTTC
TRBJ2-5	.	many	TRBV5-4	CASSYRLTAPQETQYF	TGTGCCAGCAGCTATCGGTTGACCGCTCCTCAAGAGACCCAGTACTTC
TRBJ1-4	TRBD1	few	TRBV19	CASSIPGQGWEKLFF	TGTGCCAGTAGTATTCCGGGACAGGGATGGGAAAAACTGTTTTTT
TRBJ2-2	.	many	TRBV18	CASSPVSGNTGELFF	TGTGCCAGCTCACCCGTCTCAGGGAACACCGGGGAGCTGTTTTTT